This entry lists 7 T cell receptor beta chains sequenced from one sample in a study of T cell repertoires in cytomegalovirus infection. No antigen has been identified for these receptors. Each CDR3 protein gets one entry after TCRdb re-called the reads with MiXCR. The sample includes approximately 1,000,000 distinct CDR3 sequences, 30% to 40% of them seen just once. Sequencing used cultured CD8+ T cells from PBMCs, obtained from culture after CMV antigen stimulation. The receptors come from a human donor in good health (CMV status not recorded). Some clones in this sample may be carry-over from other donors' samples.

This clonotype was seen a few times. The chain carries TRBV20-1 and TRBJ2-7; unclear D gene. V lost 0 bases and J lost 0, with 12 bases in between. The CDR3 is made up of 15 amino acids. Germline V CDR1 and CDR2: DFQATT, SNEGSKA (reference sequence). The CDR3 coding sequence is TGCAGTGCTAGAGATCACACGGTGAGCTCCTACGAGCAGTACTTC. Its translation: CSARDHTVSSYEQYF.

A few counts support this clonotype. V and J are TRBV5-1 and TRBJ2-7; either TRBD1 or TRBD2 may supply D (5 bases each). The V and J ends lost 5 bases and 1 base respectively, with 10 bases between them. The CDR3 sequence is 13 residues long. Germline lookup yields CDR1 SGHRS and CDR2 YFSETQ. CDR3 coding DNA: TGCGCCAGCAGGTGGGACGTTTCCTACGAGCAGTACGTC. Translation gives CASRWDVSYEQYV.

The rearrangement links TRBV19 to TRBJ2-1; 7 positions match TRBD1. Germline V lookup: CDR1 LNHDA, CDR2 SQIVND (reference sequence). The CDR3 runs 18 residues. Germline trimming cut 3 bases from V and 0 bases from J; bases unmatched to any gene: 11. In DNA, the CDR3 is TGTGCCAGTAGTATCGGACAGGTTTTTTCGAGCTCCTACAATGAGCAGTTCTTC. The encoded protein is CASSIGQVFSSSYNEQFF.

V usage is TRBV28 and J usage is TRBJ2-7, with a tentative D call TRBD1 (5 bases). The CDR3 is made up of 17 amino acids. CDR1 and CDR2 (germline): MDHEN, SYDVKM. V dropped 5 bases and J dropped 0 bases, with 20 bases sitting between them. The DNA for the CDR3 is TGTGCCAGCAGTCCCAACGTTGACAGTGCGAGCTCCTACGAGCAGTACGTC. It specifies CASSPNVDSASSYEQYV.

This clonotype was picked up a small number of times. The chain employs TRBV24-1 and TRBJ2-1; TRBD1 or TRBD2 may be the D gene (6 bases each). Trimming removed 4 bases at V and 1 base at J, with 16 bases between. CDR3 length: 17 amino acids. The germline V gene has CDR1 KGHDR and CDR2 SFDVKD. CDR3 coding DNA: TGTGCCACCAGTGACCGTAAAACAGGGAGGTCCTACAATGAGCAGTTCTTC. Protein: CATSDRKTGRSYNEQFF.

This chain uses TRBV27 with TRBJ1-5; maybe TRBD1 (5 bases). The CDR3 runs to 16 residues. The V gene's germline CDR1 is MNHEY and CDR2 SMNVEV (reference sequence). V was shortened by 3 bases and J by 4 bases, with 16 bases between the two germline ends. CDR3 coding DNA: TGTGCCAGCAGTTTTACTGGGAGGGGCCCTAATCAGCCCCAGCATTTT. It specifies CASSFTGRGPNQPQHF.

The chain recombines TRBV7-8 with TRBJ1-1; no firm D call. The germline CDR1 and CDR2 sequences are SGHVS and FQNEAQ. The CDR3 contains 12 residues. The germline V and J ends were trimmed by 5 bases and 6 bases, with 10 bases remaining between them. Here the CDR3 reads CASSRAGAEAFF. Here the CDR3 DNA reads TGTGCCAGCAGCCGGGCTGGGGCTGAAGCTTTCTTT.